These 2 T cell receptor beta chains were all obtained from the same sample, sequenced in a study of Ad26.COV2.S vaccination and SARS-CoV-2 variants. Treatment noted: approximately 18 received Ad26.COV2.S at low or high dose, single or two shots; a few received placebo; per-sample allocation not given. Sampling happened 63 days after the first vaccine or placebo injection. Using immunoSEQ multiplex PCR, the repertoire was profiled, and TCRdb retains in-frame clones only, with some absent. The sample has approximately 280,000 clones; approximately 87% are singletons. Here the sequenced sample was peripheral blood, taken in a trial of Ad26.COV2.S vaccine versus placebo. These receptors all stem from a person between 18 and 59 years old who received the Ad26.COV2.S COVID-19 vaccine or a placebo.

The V call is TRBV20-1, the J call TRBJ1-5; TRBD1 matches 7 bases. The CDR3 runs to 19 residues. The trim removed 3 bases at V and 4 bases at J, leaving 21 bases unmatched. Per germline, CDR1 DFQATT and CDR2 SNEGSKA (reference sequence). CDR3 protein: CSASGYDSFWDRGNQPQHF. In DNA form, the CDR3 reads TGCAGTGCTAGTGGGTATGATTCATTTTGGGACAGAGGGAATCAGCCCCAGCATTTT.

The V gene is TRBV27, the J gene TRBJ1-6; 7 bases line up with TRBD1. The CDR3 contains 17 residues. With 8 bases clipped from V and 8 bases from J, the junction kept 18 bases outside the gene matches. The germline gives CDR1 MNHEY, CDR2 SMNVEV (reference sequence). The CDR3 bases are TGTGCCAGCTCCTCGTTTTTCCCGGGACAGATCTATTCACCCCTCCACTTT. Protein sequence: CASSSFFPGQIYSPLHF.